The T cell receptor (beta chain) under discussion was sequenced for a study of CD8+ T cells in alopecia areata. The sequencing template was cDNA reverse transcribed from extracted RNA. Only in-frame clones appear in the TCRdb table, and some are missing; sequencing was by immunoSEQ multiplex PCR. The table records 95,000 to 110,000 clones, around 86% of them present only once. The germline gives CDR1 MNHEY, CDR2 SMNVEV (reference sequence). CDR3 length: 13 amino acids. The treatment is: oral pan-JAK inhibitor, 5-10 mg twice daily. This TCR was recovered from a human donor with alopecia areata. This specimen consisted of CD8+ T cells sorted from blood, obtained around week 30, from a patient treated with tofacitinib. The chain joins TRBV27 to TRBJ2-5; D unresolved. The J call may not be correct, given that the DNA end is closer to TRBJ2-7. CDR3: CASSLAGTYEQYF. DNA of the CDR3: TGTGCCAGCAGTTTGGCAGGTACCTACGAGCAGTACTTC.